The 16 T cell receptor beta chains below were found in one sample sequenced in a study of post-analysis software for immune sequencing data. Findings and caveats of the study: Controls showed lower frequencies than patients for a few TRBV segments, and TRBV5-6, TRBV5-1 and TRBV20-1 were among these.

These receptors are not linked to any known antigen. Presence of unique molecular identifiers characterized the TCR beta cDNA libraries. MiXCR, applied by TCRdb to the PCR reads, yields one record per CDR3 protein. The sample yields about 810,000 distinct CDR3 sequences, approximately 53% seen once. The sample taken for sequencing was blood. The receptor source for this set is a girl aged 10 to 17 with multiple sclerosis.

The rearrangement uses TRBV7-3 and TRBJ1-2, with 10 bases matching TRBD1. This CDR3 contains 16 residues. The germline gives CDR1 SGHTA, CDR2 FQGTGA. V lost 5 bases and J lost 8; bases outside the gene matches: 14. The CDR3 spells CASSPLDRGFSRGYTF. In nucleotides, the CDR3 is TGTGCCAGCAGCCCTCTGGACAGGGGGTTTTCGCGCGGCTACACCTTC.

This clonotype is a singleton in its sample. The chain has TRBV6-5 and TRBJ1-1; a weak D match, TRBD1 (5 bases). The CDR3 loop spans 15 amino acids. Germline-derived CDR1 and CDR2 are MNHEY and SVGAGI. Trimming pared 0 bases from V and 4 bases from J, leaving 12 bases between. Written as DNA, the CDR3 is TGTGCCAGCAGTTACTCTGAAGAGGGGAGCACTGAAGCTTTCTTT. Translation: CASSYSEEGSTEAFF.

The chain is built from TRBV20-1 and TRBJ2-7; 12 bases align to TRBD2. The CDR3 is made up of 15 amino acids. Germline V gene lookup returns CDR1 DFQATT and CDR2 SNEGSKA (reference sequence). Trimming took 3 bases from V and 5 from J; bases not matched to a gene: 8. The CDR3, as DNA: TGCAGTGCTAGGACTAGCGGGGGCCCTCGGAACGAGCAGTACTTC. Its protein is CSARTSGGPRNEQYF.

This clonotype is a singleton in its sample. The rearrangement joins TRBV29-1 to TRBJ2-7, with no clear D. Germline V CDR1 and CDR2: SQVTM, ANQGSEA. V lost 1 base and J lost 0, with 13 bases in between. The CDR3 consists of 15 residues. The CDR3 DNA reads as TGCAGCGTTGAAGGGGAAGGAGTGAGCTCCTACGAGCAGTACTTC. This encodes CSVEGEGVSSYEQYF.

The chain carries TRBV20-1 and TRBJ2-1; no firm D call. CDR3 length equals 15 residues. V was clipped by 3 bases and J by 0 bases, with 12 bases between them. Germline values: CDR1 DFQATT, CDR2 SNEGSKA (reference sequence). The CDR3 reads CSASPVGSSYNEQFF. The CDR3 DNA reads TGCAGTGCTAGCCCGGTGGGAAGCTCCTACAATGAGCAGTTCTTC.

The CDR3, as DNA: TGTGCCAGCAGGGGGTCGGGAGTAGAGACCCAGTACTTC. Translating gives CASRGSGVETQYF. The chain is built from TRBV6-5 and TRBJ2-5, with D possibly being TRBD2 (6 bases). This CDR3 has 13 amino acids. Per the germline V gene, CDR1 is MNHEY and CDR2 is SVGAGI. Trimming removed 6 bases from V and 4 bases from J, with 12 bases in between.

The chain has TRBV30 and TRBJ2-1, with TRBD2 identical over 7 bases. With V trimmed by 7 bases and J by 10 bases, 7 bases remained unmatched. Germline CDR1 is GTSNPN and CDR2 is SVGIG (reference sequence). The CDR3 contains 11 residues. The CDR3 is CASERGWEQFF. In DNA, the CDR3 is TGTGCCTCCGAGCGGGGCTGGGAGCAGTTCTTC.

This chain connects TRBV15 to TRBJ2-6; weak D call: TRBD2 (5 bases). Germline-derived CDR1 and CDR2 are LNHNV and YYDKDF (reference sequence). The CDR3 has 16 amino acids. V dropped 3 bases and J dropped 0 bases, with 9 bases sitting between them. In nucleotides, the CDR3 is TGTGCCACCAGCAGGCAGAGGGACTCTGGGGCCAACGTCCTGACTTTC. As protein: CATSRQRDSGANVLTF.

The chain joins TRBV10-3 to TRBJ2-7; D perhaps matches TRBD1 (5 bases). V was cut by 0 bases and J by 1 base, with 10 bases left in between. The CDR3 has 15 amino acids. The germline V gene encodes CDR1 ENHRY and CDR2 SYGVKD. The CDR3 DNA sequence: TGTGCCATCAGTGAGTCGCGCACAGGATCCTACGAGCAGTACTTC. Its protein is CAISESRTGSYEQYF.

This clonotype was recorded a few times. CDR3 nucleotides: TGTGCCAGCAGCGTGGGGCCGGGGATTAACACTGAAGCTTTCTTT. Amino acids: CASSVGPGINTEAFF. This sequence joins TRBV7-2 and TRBJ1-1; D may be TRBD1 (5 bases). The V gene's germline CDR1 is SGHTA and CDR2 FQGNSA. Trimming pared 5 bases from V and 2 bases from J, leaving 15 bases between. The CDR3 is made up of 15 amino acids.

The chain joins TRBV6-1 to TRBJ2-7, with no clear D. Between the trimmed V and J ends, which lost 8 bases and 2 bases, there was a span of 19 bases. Germline CDR1 MNHNS, CDR2 SASEGT. CDR3 length: 15 amino acids. This CDR3 is CASDTEPLFPYEQYF. The CDR3 nucleotides are TGTGCCAGCGACACCGAGCCCCTTTTCCCCTACGAGCAGTACTTC.

This chain joins TRBV15 and TRBJ2-1, with D possibly TRBD2 on 5 matching bases. V lost 4 bases, J lost 7 bases, and 14 bases lay in between. The germline V gene encodes CDR1 LNHNV and CDR2 YYDKDF (reference sequence). CDR3 length equals 14 residues. The CDR3 DNA reads TGTGCCACCAGCACAGCCCACGGCGGGAATGAGCAGTTCTTC. Its translation: CATSTAHGGNEQFF.

This clonotype has only a few counts. V gene TRBV18 combines with J gene TRBJ2-6; D unclear. The CDR3 length is 17 residues. V was pared by 2 bases and J by 2 bases, with 13 bases between. The germline CDR1 and CDR2 sequences are KGHSH and LQKENI. The DNA of the CDR3 is TGTGCCAGCTCACCAGATCCAGTTTTCACTGGGGCCAACGTCCTGACTTTC. Protein sequence: CASSPDPVFTGANVLTF.

V usage is TRBV15 and J usage is TRBJ2-4, with D perhaps being TRBD1 or TRBD2 (5 bases each). From germline, CDR1 is LNHNV and CDR2 YYDKDF (reference sequence). V lost 5 bases and J 13 bases, leaving 12 bases between the germline ends. This CDR3 region has 11 residues. CDR3 nucleotide sequence: TGTGCCACCAGCGGGGGAAGGGAGCAGTACTTC. Its translation is CATSGGREQYF.

V is TRBV29-1 and J is TRBJ2-6, with D perhaps TRBD1 (6 bases). This CDR3 comprises 18 residues. Trimming pared 6 bases from V and 0 bases from J, leaving 21 bases between. The germline V gene encodes CDR1 SQVTM and CDR2 ANQGSEA. The CDR3 here is CSVTDHGQILSGANVLTF. CDR3 DNA sequence: TGCAGCGTAACGGATCATGGACAGATCCTCTCTGGGGCCAACGTCCTGACTTTC.

The CDR3 reads CSADPRAGGYNEQFF. The CDR3 nucleotides are TGCAGCGCAGACCCACGAGCGGGAGGGTACAATGAGCAGTTCTTC. The chain joins TRBV29-1 to TRBJ2-1, with 10 bases that match TRBD2. The CDR3 covers 15 residues. The ends lost 7 bases at V and 4 bases at J; junction bases unmatched: 10. Germline assignment: CDR1 SQVTM and CDR2 ANQGSEA.